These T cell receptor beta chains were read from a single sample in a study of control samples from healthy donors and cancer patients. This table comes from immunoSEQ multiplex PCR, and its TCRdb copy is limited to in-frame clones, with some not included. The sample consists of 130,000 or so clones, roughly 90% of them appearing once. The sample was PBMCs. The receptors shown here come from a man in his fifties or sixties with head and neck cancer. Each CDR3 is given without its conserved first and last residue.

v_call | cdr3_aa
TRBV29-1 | SVSQNTGELF
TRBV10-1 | ASSSGISDRSSYEQY
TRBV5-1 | ASSLGGASVNEQF
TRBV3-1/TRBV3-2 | ASSQDTFVDGYSGNTIY
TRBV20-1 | SASGRPPASSYNSPLH
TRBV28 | ASSLDLAGGQSTQY
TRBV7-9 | ASSFPWQGESMNTEAF
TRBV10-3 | AISIGQGVDEQF
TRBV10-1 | ASSETGAYEQY
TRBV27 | ASSIKSTGSYEQY
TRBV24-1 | ATSEVGAAEAF
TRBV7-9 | ASSPDPGANVLT
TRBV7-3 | ASSLGQNTGELF
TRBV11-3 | ASSRTAGAPFNEQF
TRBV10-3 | AIATGSDEQF
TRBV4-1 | ASSFAGTGKNNEQF
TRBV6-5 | ASSYDRVAGNTIY
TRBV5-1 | ASSPRLTDAREQY
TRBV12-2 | ASRYISPYDLANTGELF
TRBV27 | ASSFLNRDAGYT
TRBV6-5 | ASSYSRSLNTEAF
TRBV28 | ASRTGGSSYEQY
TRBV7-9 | ASSLNRARGYYEQY
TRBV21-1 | ASSMDRGVDEQY
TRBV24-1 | ATSEWDPKTYEQY
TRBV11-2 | ASSLGHLTGELF
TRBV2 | ASKQNEQF
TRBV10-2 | ASSDSLAYTQY
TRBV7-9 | ASSPPRRGGETQY
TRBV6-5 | ASRPQGPTDTQY
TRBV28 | ASSRRQGARNTEAF
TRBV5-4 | ASSLLPGTINSPLH
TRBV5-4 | ASSAGPDTQY